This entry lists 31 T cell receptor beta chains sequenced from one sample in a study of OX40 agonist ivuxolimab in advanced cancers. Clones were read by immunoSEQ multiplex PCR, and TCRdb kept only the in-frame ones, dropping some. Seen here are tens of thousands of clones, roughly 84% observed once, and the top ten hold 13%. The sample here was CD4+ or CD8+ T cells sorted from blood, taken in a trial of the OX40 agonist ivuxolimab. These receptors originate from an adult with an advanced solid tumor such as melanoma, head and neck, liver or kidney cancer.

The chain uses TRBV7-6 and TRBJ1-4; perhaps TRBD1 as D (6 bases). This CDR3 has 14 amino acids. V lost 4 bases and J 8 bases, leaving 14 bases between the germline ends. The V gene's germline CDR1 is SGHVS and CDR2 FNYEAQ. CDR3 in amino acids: CASSSNRVREKLFF. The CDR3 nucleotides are TGTGCCAGCAGCTCGAACAGGGTTAGGGAAAAACTGTTTTTT. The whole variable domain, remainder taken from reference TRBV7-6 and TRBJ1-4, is GAGVSQSPRYKVTKRGQDVALRCDPISGHVSLYWYRQALGQGPEFLTYFNYEAQQDKSGLPNDRFSAERPEGSISTLTIQRTEQRDSAMYRCASSSNRVREKLFFGSGTQLSVL.

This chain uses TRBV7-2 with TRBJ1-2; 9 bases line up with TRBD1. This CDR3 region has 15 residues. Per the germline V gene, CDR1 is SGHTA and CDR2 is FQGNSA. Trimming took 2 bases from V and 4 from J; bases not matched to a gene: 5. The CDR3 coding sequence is TGTGCCAGCAGCTTACCTCCGGGACAGGGCTATGGCTACACCTTC. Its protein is CASSLPPGQGYGYTF. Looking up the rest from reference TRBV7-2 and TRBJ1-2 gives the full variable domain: GAGVSQSPSNKVTEKGKDVELRCDPISGHTALYWYRQSLGQGLEFLIYFQGNSAPDKSGLPSDRFSAERTGGSVSTLTIQRTQQEDSAVYLCASSLPPGQGYGYTFGSGTRLTVV.

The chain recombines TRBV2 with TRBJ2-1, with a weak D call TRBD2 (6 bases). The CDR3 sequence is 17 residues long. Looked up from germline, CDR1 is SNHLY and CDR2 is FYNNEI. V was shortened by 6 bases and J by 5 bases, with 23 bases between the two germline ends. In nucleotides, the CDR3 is TGTGCCAGCAGCCCCCCCATAGCGGTAACCAATAACAATGAGCAGTTCTTC. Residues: CASSPPIAVTNNNEQFF.

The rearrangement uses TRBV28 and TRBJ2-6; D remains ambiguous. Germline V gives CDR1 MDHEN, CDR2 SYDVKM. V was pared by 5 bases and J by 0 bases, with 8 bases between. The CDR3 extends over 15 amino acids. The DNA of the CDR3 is TGTGCCAGCAGTCCCGGTAGCTCTGGGGCCAACGTCCTGACTTTC. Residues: CASSPGSSGANVLTF.

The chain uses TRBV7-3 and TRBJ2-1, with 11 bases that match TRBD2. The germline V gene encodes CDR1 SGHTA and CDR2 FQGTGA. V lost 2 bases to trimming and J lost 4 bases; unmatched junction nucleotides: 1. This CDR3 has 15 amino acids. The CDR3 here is CASSLLAGGYNEQFF. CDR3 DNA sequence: TGTGCCAGCAGCTTACTAGCGGGAGGATACAATGAGCAGTTCTTC.

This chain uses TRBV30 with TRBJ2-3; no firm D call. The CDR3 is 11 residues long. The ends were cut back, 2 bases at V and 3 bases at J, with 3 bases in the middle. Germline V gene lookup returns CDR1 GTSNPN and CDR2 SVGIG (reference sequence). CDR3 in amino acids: CAWSLTDTQYF. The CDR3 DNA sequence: TGTGCCTGGAGTCTTACAGATACGCAGTATTTT.

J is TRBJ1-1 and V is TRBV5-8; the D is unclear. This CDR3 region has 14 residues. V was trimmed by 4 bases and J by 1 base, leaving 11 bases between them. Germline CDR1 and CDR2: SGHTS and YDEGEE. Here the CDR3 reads CASSLDMPNTEAFF. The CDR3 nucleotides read TGTGCCAGCAGCCTCGACATGCCGAACACTGAAGCTTTCTTT.

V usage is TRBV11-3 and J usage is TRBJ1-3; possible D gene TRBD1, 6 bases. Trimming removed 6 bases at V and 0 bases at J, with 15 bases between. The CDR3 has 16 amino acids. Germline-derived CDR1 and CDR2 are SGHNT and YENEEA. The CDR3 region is CASSPHRDSSGNTIYF. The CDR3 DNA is TGTGCCAGCAGTCCTCACAGGGATTCCTCTGGAAACACCATATATTTT.

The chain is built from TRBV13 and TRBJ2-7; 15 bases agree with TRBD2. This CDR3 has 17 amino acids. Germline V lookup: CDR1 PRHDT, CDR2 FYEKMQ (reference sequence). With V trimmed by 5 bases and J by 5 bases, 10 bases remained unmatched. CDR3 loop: CASSRTSGRAKGNEQYF. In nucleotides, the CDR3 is TGTGCCAGCAGCCGGACTAGCGGGAGGGCCAAAGGGAACGAGCAGTACTTC.

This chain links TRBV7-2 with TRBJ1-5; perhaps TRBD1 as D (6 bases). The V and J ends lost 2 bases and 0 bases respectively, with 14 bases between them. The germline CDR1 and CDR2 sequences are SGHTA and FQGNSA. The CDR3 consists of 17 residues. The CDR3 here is CASSLFGGGYSNQPQHF. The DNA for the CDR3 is TGTGCCAGCAGCTTATTTGGGGGCGGTTATAGCAATCAGCCCCAGCATTTT.

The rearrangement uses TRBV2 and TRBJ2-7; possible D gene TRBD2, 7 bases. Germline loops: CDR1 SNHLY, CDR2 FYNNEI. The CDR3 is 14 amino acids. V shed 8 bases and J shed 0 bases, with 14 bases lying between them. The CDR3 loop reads CASRQAGASYEQYF. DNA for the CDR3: TGTGCCAGCCGCCAGGCGGGGGCCTCCTACGAGCAGTACTTC.

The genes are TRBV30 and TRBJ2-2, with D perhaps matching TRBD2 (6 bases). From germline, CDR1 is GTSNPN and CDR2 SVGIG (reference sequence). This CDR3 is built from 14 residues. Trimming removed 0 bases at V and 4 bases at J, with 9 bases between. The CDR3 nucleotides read TGTGCCTGGAGTGTACTAGCTGCCACCGGGGAGCTGTTTTTT. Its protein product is CAWSVLAATGELFF.

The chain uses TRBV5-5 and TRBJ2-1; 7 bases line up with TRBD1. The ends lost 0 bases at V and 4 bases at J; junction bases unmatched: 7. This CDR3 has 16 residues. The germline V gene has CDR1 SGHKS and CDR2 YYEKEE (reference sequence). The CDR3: CASSLDGTASYNEQFF. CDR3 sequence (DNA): TGTGCCAGCAGCTTGGACGGGACAGCTTCATACAATGAGCAGTTCTTC.

CDR3 sequence: CASSPRLDTDTQYF. The CDR3 bases are TGTGCCAGCAGCCCTCGCCTAGACACAGATACGCAGTATTTT. J is TRBJ2-3 and V is TRBV14, with D hard to call. The germline V and J ends were trimmed by 4 bases and 2 bases, with 10 bases remaining between them. The CDR3 is made up of 14 amino acids. Looked up from germline, CDR1 is SGHDN and CDR2 is FVKESK. The full variable domain, in which reference TRBV14 and TRBJ2-3 provide the parts outside the CDR3, is EAGVTQFPSHSVIEKGQTVTLRCDPISGHDNLYWYRRVMGKEIKFLLHFVKESKQDESGMPNNRFLAERTGGTYSTLKVQPAELEDSGVYFCASSPRLDTDTQYFGPGTRLTVL.

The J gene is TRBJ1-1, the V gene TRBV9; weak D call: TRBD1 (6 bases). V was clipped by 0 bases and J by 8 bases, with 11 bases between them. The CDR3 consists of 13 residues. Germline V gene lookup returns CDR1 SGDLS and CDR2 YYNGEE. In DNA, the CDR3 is TGTGCCAGCAGCGTAGGCAGGGGAGGGGAAGCTTTCTTT. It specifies CASSVGRGGEAFF.

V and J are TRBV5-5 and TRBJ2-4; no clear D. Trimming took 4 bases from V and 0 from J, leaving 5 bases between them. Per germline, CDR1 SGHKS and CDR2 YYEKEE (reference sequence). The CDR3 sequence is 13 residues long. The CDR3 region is CASSTLAKNIQYF. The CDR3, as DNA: TGTGCCAGCAGCACCCTAGCCAAAAACATTCAGTACTTC.

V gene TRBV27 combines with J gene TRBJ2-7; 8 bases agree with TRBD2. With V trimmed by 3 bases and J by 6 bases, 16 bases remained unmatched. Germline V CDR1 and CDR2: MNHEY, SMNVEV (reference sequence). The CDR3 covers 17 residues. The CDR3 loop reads CASSFRGLTSGRVEQYF. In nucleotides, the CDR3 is TGTGCCAGCAGTTTTCGGGGGTTGACCAGCGGGAGAGTCGAGCAGTACTTC.

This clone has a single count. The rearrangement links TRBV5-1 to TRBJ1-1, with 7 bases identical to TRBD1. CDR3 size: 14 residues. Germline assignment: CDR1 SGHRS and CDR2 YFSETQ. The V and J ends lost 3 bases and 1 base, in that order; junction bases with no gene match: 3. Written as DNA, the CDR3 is TGCGCCAGCAGCTCCGGGACAGCGAACACTGAAGCTTTCTTT. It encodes CASSSGTANTEAFF.

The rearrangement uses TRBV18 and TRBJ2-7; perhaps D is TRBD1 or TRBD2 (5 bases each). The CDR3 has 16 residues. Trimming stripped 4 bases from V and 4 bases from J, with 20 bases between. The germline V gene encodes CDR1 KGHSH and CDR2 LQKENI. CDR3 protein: CASSLARGRGVYEQYF. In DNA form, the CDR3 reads TGTGCCAGCTCACTCGCCCGGGGACGGGGCGTTTACGAGCAGTACTTC.

CDR3: CASSMTVNTEAFF. CDR3 nucleotide sequence: TGTGCCAGTAGTATGACGGTAAACACTGAAGCTTTCTTT. The V call is TRBV19, the J call TRBJ1-1; D is uncertain. CDR3 size: 13 residues. Looked up from germline, CDR1 is LNHDA and CDR2 is SQIVND (reference sequence). Deletions cut 3 bases from V and 2 bases from J, with 7 bases between.

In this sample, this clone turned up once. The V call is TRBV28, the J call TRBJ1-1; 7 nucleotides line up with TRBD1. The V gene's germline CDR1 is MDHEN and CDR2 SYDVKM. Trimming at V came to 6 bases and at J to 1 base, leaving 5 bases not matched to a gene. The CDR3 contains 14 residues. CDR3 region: CASRLGQSNTEAFF. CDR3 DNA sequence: TGTGCCAGCAGATTGGGACAGTCGAACACTGAAGCTTTCTTT. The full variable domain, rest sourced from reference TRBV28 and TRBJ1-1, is DVKVTQSSRYLVKRTGEKVFLECVQDMDHENMFWYRQDPGLGLRLIYFSYDVKMKEKGDIPEGYSVSREKKERFSLILESASTNQTSMYLCASRLGQSNTEAFFGQGTRLTVV.

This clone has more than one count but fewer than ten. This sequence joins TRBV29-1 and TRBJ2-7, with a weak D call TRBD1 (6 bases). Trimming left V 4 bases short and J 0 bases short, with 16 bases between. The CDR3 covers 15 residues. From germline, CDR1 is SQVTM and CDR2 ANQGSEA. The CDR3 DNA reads TGCAGCGTTGGGTTCGGGTCAGGGGCCTCCTACGAGCAGTACTTC. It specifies CSVGFGSGASYEQYF.

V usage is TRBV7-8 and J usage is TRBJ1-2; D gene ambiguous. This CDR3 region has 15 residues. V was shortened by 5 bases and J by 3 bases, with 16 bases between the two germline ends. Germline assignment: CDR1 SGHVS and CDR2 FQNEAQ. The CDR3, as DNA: TGTGCCAGCAGCCCCGAGCGGTTTAGGGACTATGGCTACACCTTC. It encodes CASSPERFRDYGYTF. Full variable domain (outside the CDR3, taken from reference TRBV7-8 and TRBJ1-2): GAGVSQSPRYKVAKRGQDVALRCDPISGHVSLFWYQQALGQGPEFLTYFQNEAQLDKSGLPSDRFFAERPEGSVSTLKIQRTQQEDSAVYLCASSPERFRDYGYTFGSGTRLTVV.

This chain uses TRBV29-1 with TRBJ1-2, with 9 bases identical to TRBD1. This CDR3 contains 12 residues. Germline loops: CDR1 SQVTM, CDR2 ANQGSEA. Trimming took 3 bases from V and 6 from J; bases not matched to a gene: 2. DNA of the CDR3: TGCAGCGTTGAGGGACAGGGTGATGGCTACACCTTC. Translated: CSVEGQGDGYTF.

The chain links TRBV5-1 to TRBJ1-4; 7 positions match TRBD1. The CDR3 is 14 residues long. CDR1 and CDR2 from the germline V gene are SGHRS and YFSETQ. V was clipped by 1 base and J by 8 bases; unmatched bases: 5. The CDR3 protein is CASSLRQGNEKLFF. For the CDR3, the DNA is TGCGCCAGCAGCTTGAGACAGGGTAACGAAAAACTGTTTTTT.

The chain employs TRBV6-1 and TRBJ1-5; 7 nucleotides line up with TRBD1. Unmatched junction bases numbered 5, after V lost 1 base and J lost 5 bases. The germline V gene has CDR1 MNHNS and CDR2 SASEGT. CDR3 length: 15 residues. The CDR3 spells CASSEVTGVDQPQHF. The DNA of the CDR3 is TGTGCCAGCAGTGAAGTTACAGGGGTAGATCAGCCCCAGCATTTT.

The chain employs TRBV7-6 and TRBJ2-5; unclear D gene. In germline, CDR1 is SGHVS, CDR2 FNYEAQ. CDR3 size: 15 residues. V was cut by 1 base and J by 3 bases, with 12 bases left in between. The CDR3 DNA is TGTGCCAGCAGCTTAGGGATCAGCCTCAAAGAGACCCAGTACTTC. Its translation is CASSLGISLKETQYF.

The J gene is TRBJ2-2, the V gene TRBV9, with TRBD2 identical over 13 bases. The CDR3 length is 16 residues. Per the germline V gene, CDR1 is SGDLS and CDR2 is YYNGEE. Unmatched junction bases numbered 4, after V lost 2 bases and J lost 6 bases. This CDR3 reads CASSVGLAGAAGELFF. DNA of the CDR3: TGTGCCAGCAGCGTTGGACTAGCGGGAGCAGCCGGGGAGCTGTTTTTT.

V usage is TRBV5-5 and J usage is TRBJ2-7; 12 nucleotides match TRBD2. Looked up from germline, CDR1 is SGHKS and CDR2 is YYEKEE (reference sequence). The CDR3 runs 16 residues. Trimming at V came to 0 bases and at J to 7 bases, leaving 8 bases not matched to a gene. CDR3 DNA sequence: TGTGCCAGCAGCTTGGGGTGGACTAGCGGGATAGGGGAGCAGTACTTC. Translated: CASSLGWTSGIGEQYF.

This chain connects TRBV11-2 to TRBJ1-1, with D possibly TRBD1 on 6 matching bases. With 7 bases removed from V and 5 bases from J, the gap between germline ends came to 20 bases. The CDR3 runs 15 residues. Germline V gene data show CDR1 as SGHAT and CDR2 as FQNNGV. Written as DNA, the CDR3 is TGTGCCAGCATCAGAACCCCAGGGGCTGAGACTGAAGCTTTCTTT. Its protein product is CASIRTPGAETEAFF.

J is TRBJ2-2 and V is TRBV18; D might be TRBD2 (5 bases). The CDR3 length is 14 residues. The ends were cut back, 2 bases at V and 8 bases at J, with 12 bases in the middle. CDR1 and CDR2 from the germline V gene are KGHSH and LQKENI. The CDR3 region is CASSPSVRAGELFF. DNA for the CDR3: TGTGCCAGCTCACCATCCGTGCGGGCGGGGGAGCTGTTTTTT.